This is a list of T cell receptor beta chains from one sample in a study of radiotherapy plus CTLA-4 blockade in lung cancer. Libraries were prepared by immunoSEQ multiplex PCR; TCRdb keeps only in-frame clonotypes and omits some of them. The sample holds about 95,000 clones; 80% to 85% are singletons and the top ten take around 3.6%. The specimen comprised peripheral blood, sampled from a patient treated with radiotherapy plus ipilimumab. These receptors originate from a human donor with non-small cell lung cancer who had a partial response to radiotherapy plus ipilimumab. CDR3s include the opening cysteine and the closing phenylalanine or tryptophan. The D gene is left open where the match is weak. Only some rows state a clone size, as once, few, many or a class for expanded clones.

abundance	v_gene	j_gene	d_gene	CDR3aa	CDR3nt
once	TRBV29-1	TRBJ2-3	.	CSVEDTPIRGSGDTQYF	TGCAGCGTTGAAGATACCCCAATACGGGGGTCGGGGGATACGCAGTATTTT
.	TRBV6-4	TRBJ1-2	TRBD1	CASSPDRGYGYTF	TGTGCCAGCAGTCCCGACAGGGGCTATGGCTACACCTTC
.	TRBV15	TRBJ1-3	TRBD1	CATSTPGQGAGNTIYF	TGTGCCACCAGCACCCCGGGACAGGGGGCCGGAAACACCATATATTTT
once	TRBV10-3	TRBJ1-1	.	CAINSGGKDTEAFF	TGTGCCATCAATTCCGGGGGAAAGGACACTGAAGCTTTCTTT
.	TRBV7-3	TRBJ2-3	TRBD2	CASSLSAGGEDTQYF	TGTGCCAGCAGCTTAAGTGCGGGAGGAGAGGATACGCAGTATTTT
.	TRBV7-2	TRBJ1-6	.	CASSLSPLGSRNSPLHF	TGTGCCAGCAGCTTAAGTCCCCTCGGGTCTAGGAATTCACCCCTCCACTTT
few	TRBV5-1	TRBJ2-7	TRBD1	CASSGRDRGVEQYF	TGCGCCAGCAGCGGGCGGGACAGGGGTGTCGAGCAGTACTTC
.	TRBV10-3	TRBJ2-1	.	CAISEERRAQFF	TGTGCCATCAGTGAGGAGCGGAGGGCCCAGTTCTTC
.	TRBV27	TRBJ1-5	TRBD1	CASRDSHWQPQHF	TGTGCCAGCCGGGACAGCCATTGGCAGCCCCAGCATTTT
once	TRBV2	TRBJ2-2	TRBD1	CASGGTGGTGELFF	TGTGCCAGCGGGGGGACAGGGGGCACCGGGGAGCTGTTTTTT
.	TRBV27	TRBJ1-1	.	CASRGGWITEAFF	TGTGCCAGCAGGGGAGGATGGATCACTGAAGCTTTCTTT
.	TRBV10-3	TRBJ2-3	TRBD2	CAINKRESADTQYF	TGTGCCATCAACAAGCGGGAGTCAGCAGATACGCAGTATTTT
.	TRBV5-6	TRBJ2-7	TRBD2	CASSLDPGGLYEQYF	TGTGCCAGCAGCTTGGACCCGGGAGGATTATACGAGCAGTACTTC
.	TRBV27	TRBJ2-1	TRBD2	CASSRSGASSYNEQFF	TGTGCCAGCAGTCGTAGCGGGGCTAGCTCCTACAATGAGCAGTTCTTC
once	TRBV11-1	TRBJ2-1	TRBD2	CASSLGTSGRTEQFF	TGTGCCAGCAGCCTAGGGACTAGCGGGAGGACTGAGCAGTTCTTC
.	TRBV6-5	TRBJ1-5	TRBD1	CASRRDREMGQPQHF	TGTGCCAGCAGGAGGGACAGGGAAATGGGGCAGCCCCAGCATTTT
once	TRBV5-1	TRBJ2-5	TRBD2	CASSLVVAGETQYF	TGCGCCAGCAGCTTGGTAGTAGCGGGAGAGACCCAGTACTTC
.	TRBV7-8	TRBJ2-2	TRBD2	CASSLRLADLTGELFF	TGTGCCAGCAGCTTGCGGCTAGCGGATCTCACCGGGGAGCTGTTTTTT
.	TRBV13	TRBJ2-7	TRBD1	CASSLRQGDYEQYF	TGTGCCAGCAGCTTACGACAGGGAGACTACGAGCAGTACTTC
.	TRBV7-9	TRBJ1-4	TRBD1	CASSDRGHSTNEKLFF	TGTGCCAGCAGCGACAGGGGGCATTCAACTAATGAAAAACTGTTTTTT
.	TRBV6-1	TRBJ1-4	TRBD1	CASRLEGASEKLFF	TGTGCCAGCAGACTGGAGGGGGCGAGTGAAAAACTGTTTTTT
.	TRBV27	TRBJ2-7	TRBD2	CASSLYLAGYEQYF	TGTGCCAGCAGTTTATACCTAGCGGGCTACGAGCAGTACTTC
.	TRBV18	TRBJ1-3	.	CASSPNTGDGGNTIYF	TGTGCCAGCTCGCCAAACACAGGAGACGGTGGAAACACCATATATTTT
few	TRBV30	TRBJ2-7	.	CAWSPGRGDYEQYF	TGTGCCTGGAGCCCTGGCAGGGGGGATTACGAGCAGTACTTC
.	TRBV28	TRBJ1-1	.	CASSSPTGMNTEAFF	TGTGCCAGCAGTTCCCCCACGGGTATGAACACTGAAGCTTTCTTT
.	TRBV27	TRBJ2-3	.	CASSFSRVTDTQYF	TGTGCCAGCAGTTTTTCCCGGGTCACAGATACGCAGTATTTT
.	TRBV6-1	TRBJ1-1	.	CASSRETNTEAFF	TGTGCCAGCAGTCGAGAGACAAACACTGAAGCTTTCTTT
.	TRBV19	TRBJ2-3	TRBD2	CASSATSGGVPDTQYF	TGTGCCAGTAGCGCTACTAGCGGGGGTGTGCCAGATACGCAGTATTTT
.	TRBV7-8	TRBJ2-3	TRBD2	CASSLVSGTITDTQYF	TGTGCCAGCAGCTTAGTGTCGGGGACTATCACAGATACGCAGTATTTT
.	TRBV29-1	TRBJ2-1	.	CSVLKVQGGGEQFF	TGCAGCGTCCTGAAGGTCCAGGGAGGCGGTGAGCAGTTCTTC
few	TRBV18	TRBJ2-7	TRBD2	CASSTTGTSGGSSYEQYF	TGTGCCAGCTCTACCACGGGCACTAGCGGGGGGAGCTCCTACGAGCAGTACTTC
.	TRBV27	TRBJ2-5	TRBD1	CASSQPGQGQETQYF	TGTGCCAGCAGCCAGCCTGGACAGGGACAAGAGACCCAGTACTTC